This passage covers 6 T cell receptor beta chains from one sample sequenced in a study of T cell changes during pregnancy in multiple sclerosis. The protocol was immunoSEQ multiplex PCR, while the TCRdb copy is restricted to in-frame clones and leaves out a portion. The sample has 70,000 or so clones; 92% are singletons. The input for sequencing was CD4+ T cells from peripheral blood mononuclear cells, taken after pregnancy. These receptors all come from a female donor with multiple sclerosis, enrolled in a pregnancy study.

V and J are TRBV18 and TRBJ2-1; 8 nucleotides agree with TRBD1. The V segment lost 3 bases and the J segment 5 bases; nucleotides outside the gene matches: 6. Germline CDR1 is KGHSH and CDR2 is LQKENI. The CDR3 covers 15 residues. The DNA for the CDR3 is TGTGCCAGCTCACCGTTCAGGGGGCGCGACAATGAGCAGTTCTTC. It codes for CASSPFRGRDNEQFF.

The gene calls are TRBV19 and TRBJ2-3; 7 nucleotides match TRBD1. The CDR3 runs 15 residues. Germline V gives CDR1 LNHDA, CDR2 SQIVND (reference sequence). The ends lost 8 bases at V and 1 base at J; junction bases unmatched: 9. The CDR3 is CASSTTGSGTDTQYF. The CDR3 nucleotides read TGTGCCAGTTCAACGACAGGGTCGGGCACAGATACGCAGTATTTT.

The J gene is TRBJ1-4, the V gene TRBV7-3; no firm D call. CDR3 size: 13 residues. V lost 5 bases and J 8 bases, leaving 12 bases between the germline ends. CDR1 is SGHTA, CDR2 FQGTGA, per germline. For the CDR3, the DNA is TGTGCCAGCAGCCAATGGTCAGGCGAAAAACTGTTTTTT. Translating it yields CASSQWSGEKLFF. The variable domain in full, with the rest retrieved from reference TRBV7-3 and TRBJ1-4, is GAGVSQTPSNKVTEKGKYVELRCDPISGHTALYWYRQSLGQGPEFLIYFQGTGAADDSGLPNDRFFAVRPEGSVSTLKIQRTERGDSAVYLCASSQWSGEKLFFGSGTQLSVL.

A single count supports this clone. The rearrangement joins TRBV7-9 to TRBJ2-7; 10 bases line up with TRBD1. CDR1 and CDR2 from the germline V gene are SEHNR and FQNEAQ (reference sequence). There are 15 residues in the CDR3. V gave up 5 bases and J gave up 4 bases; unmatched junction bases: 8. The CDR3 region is CASSNPGTGVYEQYF. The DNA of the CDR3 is TGTGCCAGCAGCAACCCCGGGACAGGGGTATACGAGCAGTACTTC.

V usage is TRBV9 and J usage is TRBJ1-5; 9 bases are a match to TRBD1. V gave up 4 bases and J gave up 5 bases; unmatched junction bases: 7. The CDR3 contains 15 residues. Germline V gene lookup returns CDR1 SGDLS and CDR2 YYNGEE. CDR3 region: CASSPGTGLHQPQHF. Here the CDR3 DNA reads TGTGCCAGCAGCCCCGGGACAGGGCTTCATCAGCCCCAGCATTTT.

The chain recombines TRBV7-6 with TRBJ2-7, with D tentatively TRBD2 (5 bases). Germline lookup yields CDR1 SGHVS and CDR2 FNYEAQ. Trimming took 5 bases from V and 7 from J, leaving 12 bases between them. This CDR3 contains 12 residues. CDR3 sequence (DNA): TGTGCCAGCAGCCCCGGGGTAGGGGAGCAGTACTTC. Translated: CASSPGVGEQYF.